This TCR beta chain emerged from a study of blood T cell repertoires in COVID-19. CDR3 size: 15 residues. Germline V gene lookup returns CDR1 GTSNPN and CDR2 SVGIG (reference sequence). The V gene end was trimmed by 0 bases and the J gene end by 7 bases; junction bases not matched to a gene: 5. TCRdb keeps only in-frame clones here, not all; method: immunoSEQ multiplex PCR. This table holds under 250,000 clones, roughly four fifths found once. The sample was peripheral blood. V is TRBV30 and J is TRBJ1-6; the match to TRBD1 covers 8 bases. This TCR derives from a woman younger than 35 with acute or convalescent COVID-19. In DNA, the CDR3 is TGTGCCTGGAGTGTAGGGCAGGGGGCAAATTCACCCCTCCACTTT. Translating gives CAWSVGQGANSPLHF. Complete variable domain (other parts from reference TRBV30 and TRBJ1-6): SQTIHQWPATLVQPVGSPLSLECTVEGTSNPNLYWYRQAAGRGLQLLFYSVGIGQISSEVPQNLSASRPQDRQFILSSKKLLLSDSGFYLCAWSVGQGANSPLHFGNGTRLTVT.